A single sample gave rise to the 20 T cell receptor beta chains below, sequenced in a study of beta chain features in type 1 diabetes. For these TCRs, the target antigens are not known. Notes on the study in general: There was a moderate but significant shortening of TCRB CDR3s in all four CD4+ subsets of Type 1 diabetes patients.

The investigators reverse transcribed all of the isolated RNA, so they sequenced expressed TCRB transcripts. Some clones are missing from TCRdb's copy, which holds only in-frame ones; the method was immunoSEQ multiplex PCR. The repertoire consists of about 340,000 clones, with around 9.7% occurring once and the leading ten covering around 1%. The material sequenced was central memory CD4+ T cells from blood. Source of these receptors: a man under 40 with type 1 diabetes.

The chain couples TRBV19 to TRBJ1-6; weak D call: TRBD1 (5 bases). The CDR3 contains 16 residues. In germline, CDR1 is LNHDA, CDR2 SQIVND (reference sequence). The germline V and J ends were trimmed by 0 bases and 5 bases, with 11 bases remaining between them. The CDR3 coding sequence is TGTGCCAGTAGTATAGATCTCAGGGAGAATAATTCACCCCTCCACTTT. It yields the protein CASSIDLRENNSPLHF. The whole variable domain, remainder taken from reference TRBV19 and TRBJ1-6, is DGGITQSPKYLFRKEGQNVTLSCEQNLNHDAMYWYRQDPGQGLRLIYYSQIVNDFQKGDIAEGYSVSREKKESFPLTVTSAQKNPTAFYLCASSIDLRENNSPLHFGNGTRLTVT.

This clone was counted only a few times. CDR3 in DNA: TGTGCCAGCAGTGAAGACCGCCCGGGGACGGCTGAAGCTTTCTTT. It codes for CASSEDRPGTAEAFF. The chain combines TRBV28 with TRBJ1-1, with D perhaps TRBD1 (5 bases). In germline, CDR1 is MDHEN, CDR2 SYDVKM. Trimming removed 5 bases from V and 6 bases from J, with 19 bases in between. The CDR3 covers 15 residues. Filled out from reference TRBV28 and TRBJ1-1, the complete variable domain reads DVKVTQSSRYLVKRTGEKVFLECVQDMDHENMFWYRQDPGLGLRLIYFSYDVKMKEKGDIPEGYSVSREKKERFSLILESASTNQTSMYLCASSEDRPGTAEAFFGQGTRLTVV.

This chain links TRBV5-6 with TRBJ1-2; D not certain. The CDR3 extends over 13 amino acids. Trimming removed 4 bases at V and 8 bases at J, with 15 bases between. Germline V CDR1 and CDR2: SGHDT, YYEEEE. CDR3 in DNA: TGTGCCAGCAGCATCGGAGCGGGCAGGGGCTACACCTTC. This sequence encodes CASSIGAGRGYTF.

This clone has only a few counts. The J gene is TRBJ2-7, the V gene TRBV5-1, with D perhaps TRBD1 (5 bases). The CDR3 consists of 12 residues. Deletions cut 3 bases from V and 4 bases from J, with 8 bases between. The germline gives CDR1 SGHRS, CDR2 YFSETQ. The CDR3 spells CASSSDSYEQYF. CDR3 sequence (DNA): TGCGCCAGCAGCTCAGACAGTTACGAGCAGTACTTC.

V usage is TRBV7-2 and J usage is TRBJ2-2, with TRBD2 matching over 11 bases. J was trimmed by 7 bases and V by 5 bases; bases with no gene match: 12. The CDR3 spans 17 residues. Germline lookup yields CDR1 SGHTA and CDR2 FQGNSA. The CDR3 reads CASSRSQTSGVDGELFF. CDR3 in DNA: TGTGCCAGCAGCCGCTCCCAGACTAGCGGGGTGGACGGGGAGCTGTTTTTT.

The rearrangement uses TRBV11-2 and TRBJ2-2; no definite D call. The CDR3 consists of 14 residues. Germline loops: CDR1 SGHAT, CDR2 FQNNGV. V lost 0 bases and J lost 3, with 5 bases in between. The CDR3, as DNA: TGTGCCAGCAGCTTAGATGGGCACACCGGGGAGCTGTTTTTT. Translated: CASSLDGHTGELFF.

This clone came up a few times. The chain joins TRBV6-5 to TRBJ2-3; 7 nucleotides agree with TRBD1. The CDR3 runs to 15 residues. Germline V gene data show CDR1 as MNHEY and CDR2 as SVGAGI. V lost 3 bases to trimming and J lost 0 bases; unmatched junction nucleotides: 3. As DNA, the CDR3 is TGTGCCAGCAGTTATACAGGGGCCAGCACAGATACGCAGTATTTT. Translated, it gives CASSYTGASTDTQYF.

This clone was seen a few times. This rearrangement joins TRBV5-1 to TRBJ2-7; D unclear. Trimming cost V 4 bases and J 1 base, with 12 bases left between them. This CDR3 has 14 residues. CDR1 is SGHRS, CDR2 YFSETQ, per germline. CDR3 region: CASSLSDPSYEQYF. The DNA of the CDR3 is TGCGCCAGCAGCCTCTCGGACCCTTCCTACGAGCAGTACTTC.

The V and J genes are TRBV6-6 and TRBJ2-7, with unresolved D. V lost 6 bases, J lost 2 bases, and 11 bases lay in between. CDR3 length: 13 amino acids. Germline CDR1 is MNHNY and CDR2 is SVGAGI (reference sequence). In nucleotides, the CDR3 is TGTGCCAGCAGATTATCCGACACCTACGAGCAGTACTTC. This translates into CASRLSDTYEQYF.

As to this clone: The same CDR3 arises from other DNA sequences in this sample as well. The chain joins TRBV18 to TRBJ2-7, with D unclear. Looked up from germline, CDR1 is KGHSH and CDR2 is LQKENI. There are 13 residues in the CDR3. Trimming shortened V by 3 bases and J by 2 bases, and 8 bases separated the two germline ends. In nucleotides, the CDR3 is TGTGCCAGCTCACCCTCAGGTACCTACGAGCAGTACTTC. This codes for CASSPSGTYEQYF.

This clone appeared a few times. The J gene is TRBJ2-2, the V gene TRBV30; D is possibly TRBD2 (5 bases). CDR3 length: 13 residues. The germline V gene encodes CDR1 GTSNPN and CDR2 SVGIG (reference sequence). V was clipped by 3 bases and J by 3 bases, with 8 bases between them. CDR3 nucleotides: TGTGCCTGGAGGTGGGGAGACACCGGGGAGCTGTTTTTT. This gives the protein CAWRWGDTGELFF.

The rearrangement uses TRBV29-1 and TRBJ2-3; the match to TRBD2 covers 10 bases. Germline V gene sequence: CDR1 SQVTM, CDR2 ANQGSEA. The CDR3 is made up of 16 amino acids. Unmatched junction bases numbered 9, after V lost 2 bases and J lost 4 bases. Here the CDR3 DNA reads TGCAGCGTTGAAATGAGCGGGGGGGCCGGGGCAGATACGCAGTATTTT. Its protein is CSVEMSGGAGADTQYF.

This clone came up a few times. The chain links TRBV4-3 to TRBJ2-1; D unresolved. Trimming removed 2 bases at V and 6 bases at J, with 14 bases between. CDR3 length: 15 amino acids. Germline loops: CDR1 LGHNA, CDR2 YSLEER. In DNA form, the CDR3 reads TGCGCCAGCAGCCAAATAAGTAGGGATCTCAATGAGCAGTTCTTC. This translates into CASSQISRDLNEQFF.

V gene TRBV27 combines with J gene TRBJ2-1; 10 bases agree with TRBD2. Germline V gene data show CDR1 as MNHEY and CDR2 as SMNVEV (reference sequence). Trimming at V came to 11 bases and at J to 10 bases, leaving 14 bases not matched to a gene. CDR3 size: 14 residues. CDR3 nucleotides: TGTGCCTCGCGGGCTAGCGGGGGCCGGTTGGAGCAGTTCTTC. Amino acid sequence: CASRASGGRLEQFF.

This clone turned up a few times. J is TRBJ2-3 and V is TRBV7-2; 11 bases are shared with TRBD2. The V gene end was trimmed by 5 bases and the J gene end by 2 bases; junction bases not matched to a gene: 12. Per germline, CDR1 SGHTA and CDR2 FQGNSA. This CDR3 region has 18 residues. For the CDR3, the DNA is TGTGCCAGCAGCCCCGGACTAGCGGGCTCTATTAACACAGATACGCAGTATTTT. Amino acids: CASSPGLAGSINTDTQYF.

This clone was found a few times. The chain combines TRBV19 with TRBJ1-2, with 9 bases identical to TRBD1. Germline V gene data show CDR1 as LNHDA and CDR2 as SQIVND (reference sequence). The trim removed 7 bases at V and 5 bases at J, leaving 8 bases unmatched. The CDR3 contains 14 residues. The CDR3 bases are TGTGCCAGTACCCCCTCCGGGACAGGGTATGGCTACACCTTC. Its protein product is CASTPSGTGYGYTF.

This clone was counted a few times. An end of the junction does not agree with germline; a read error may underlie this. This sequence joins TRBV2 and TRBJ1-2; perhaps TRBD1 as D (5 bases). Germline CDR1 and CDR2: SNHLY and FYNNEI. This CDR3 spans 11 amino acids. CDR3 loop: CASSESGVIPF. The CDR3 coding sequence is TGTGCCAGCAGTGAATCGGGGGTAATCCCCTTC. Full variable domain (missing parts from reference TRBV2 and TRBJ1-2): EPEVTQTPSHQVTQMGQEVILRCVPISNHLYFYWYRQILGQKVEFLVSFYNNEISEKSEIFDDQFSVERPDGSNFTLKIRSTKLEDSAMYFCASSESGVIPFGSGTRLTVV.

This clone was seen only a few times. J is TRBJ2-5 and V is TRBV18; D tentatively fits TRBD1 or TRBD2 (5 bases each). The V gene's germline CDR1 is KGHSH and CDR2 LQKENI. This CDR3 region has 14 residues. Trimming shortened V by 2 bases and J by 5 bases, and 12 bases separated the two germline ends. The CDR3 DNA sequence: TGTGCCAGCTCACCAAACGGCAGGGAGGAGACCCAGTACTTC. Translated: CASSPNGREETQYF.

This clone has more than one count but fewer than ten. This sequence joins TRBV28 and TRBJ2-7, with TRBD1 identical over 9 bases. V lost 8 bases to trimming and J lost 7 bases; unmatched junction nucleotides: 9. CDR3 length: 13 amino acids. The germline CDR1 and CDR2 sequences are MDHEN and SYDVKM. The CDR3 bases are TGTGCCAGCGGATCTACAGGGGGCCGGGAGCAGTACTTC. Its translation is CASGSTGGREQYF.

This chain joins TRBV7-9 and TRBJ2-7; D not resolved. The V gene's germline CDR1 is SEHNR and CDR2 FQNEAQ (reference sequence). The length of the CDR3 is 14 residues. V was clipped by 0 bases and J by 6 bases, with 12 bases between them. The CDR3 coding sequence is TGTGCCAGCAGCTTAGCGGAAGGGTTCGGCGAGCAGTACTTC. Amino acid sequence: CASSLAEGFGEQYF.